Each of the 16 T cell receptor beta chains below was sequenced from the same sample in a study of T cells after yellow fever vaccination. Via MiXCR, TCRdb re-called the 5' RACE reads, giving one row per CDR3 protein. Here the sample spans a few hundred thousand distinct CDR3 sequences, under 9% being singletons. This specimen was CD4+ T cells sorted from PBMCs, taken 5 days after the yellow fever booster vaccination. The receptors derive from a man younger than 30 who received the YFV17D yellow fever vaccine.

The chain links TRBV5-1 to TRBJ2-3, with TRBD2 matching 9 bases. CDR3 length equals 16 residues. Germline assignment: CDR1 SGHRS and CDR2 YFSETQ. The ends lost 7 bases at V and 2 bases at J; junction bases unmatched: 11. DNA for the CDR3: TGCGCCAGCTCACTTGGAGGGACTAGCTCCACAGATACGCAGTATTTT. Translating it yields CASSLGGTSSTDTQYF. The complete variable domain, with remaining parts taken from reference TRBV5-1 and TRBJ2-3, reads KAGVTQTPRYLIKTRGQQVTLSCSPISGHRSVSWYQQTPGQGLQFLFEYFSETQRNKGNFPGRFSGRQFSNSRSEMNVSTLELGDSALYLCASSLGGTSSTDTQYFGPGTRLTVL.

This clonotype was seen a few times. The rearrangement joins TRBV28 to TRBJ2-3; TRBD2 is a possible D gene (6 bases). Trimming shortened V by 8 bases and J by 2 bases, and 20 bases separated the two germline ends. CDR1 and CDR2 from the germline V gene are MDHEN and SYDVKM. The CDR3 is 16 residues long. CDR3 region: CASGPPMEGYTDTQYF. The CDR3 coding sequence is TGTGCCAGCGGACCTCCAATGGAGGGGTACACAGATACGCAGTATTTT.

The chain couples TRBV5-1 to TRBJ2-1; TRBD1 matches 8 bases. The CDR3 is 15 amino acids. The ends lost 4 bases at V and 4 bases at J; junction bases unmatched: 7. Germline-derived CDR1 and CDR2 are SGHRS and YFSETQ. The CDR3 DNA is TGCGCCAGCAGCGAACAGGGGGTCGGTTACAATGAGCAGTTCTTC. Translated: CASSEQGVGYNEQFF.

This clonotype has more than one count but fewer than ten. The chain links TRBV28 to TRBJ1-4; weak D call: TRBD1 (6 bases). The CDR3 is 15 amino acids. V lost 1 base, J lost 8 bases, and 14 bases lay in between. Germline V CDR1 and CDR2: MDHEN, SYDVKM. CDR3 amino acids: CASSLSQGLGEKLFF. The CDR3 DNA reads as TGTGCCAGCAGTTTATCACAGGGATTGGGGGAAAAACTGTTTTTT.

V gene TRBV6-6 combines with J gene TRBJ2-7; D not certain. Germline lookup yields CDR1 MNHNY and CDR2 SVGAGI (reference sequence). This CDR3 is 15 amino acids long. Trimming took off 6 bases at V and 1 base at J, with 16 bases between the two ends. Here the CDR3 DNA reads TGTGCCAGCAGCGTGGACCCGCTTAATTCCTACGAGCAGTACTTC. Residues: CASSVDPLNSYEQYF.

This clonotype came up many times. The J gene is TRBJ2-3, the V gene TRBV5-1; D perhaps matches TRBD2 (6 bases). V lost 0 bases to trimming and J lost 1 base, with 6 bases between them. Germline loops: CDR1 SGHRS, CDR2 YFSETQ. There are 14 residues in the CDR3. The CDR3 reads CASSLGEGTDTQYF. The CDR3 DNA follows: TGCGCCAGCAGCTTGGGGGAGGGCACAGATACGCAGTATTTT.

This clonotype was picked up many times. V usage is TRBV10-3 and J usage is TRBJ1-3; D may be TRBD1 (5 bases). The CDR3 length is 15 residues. CDR1 and CDR2 (germline): ENHRY, SYGVKD. The ends were cut back, 4 bases at V and 0 bases at J, with 10 bases in the middle. CDR3 sequence: CAISGQPSSGNTIYF. DNA of the CDR3: TGTGCCATCAGTGGACAGCCTAGCTCTGGAAACACCATATATTTT.

This CDR3 is CASSSIAGRNGYTF. The CDR3 DNA is TGTGCCAGCAGTTCAATTGCTGGGAGGAATGGCTACACCTTC. The V and J genes are TRBV6-5 and TRBJ1-2; unclear D gene. The CDR3 has 14 amino acids. Germline-derived CDR1 and CDR2 are MNHEY and SVGAGI. V was pared by 4 bases and J by 6 bases, with 15 bases between.

The table lists this clonotype with a few counts. V gene TRBV6-2 or TRBV6-3 combines with J gene TRBJ1-6; 7 bases are shared with TRBD1. J gave up 7 bases and V 6 bases, and 3 bases lay outside the gene matches. CDR3 length: 13 residues. Germline lookup yields CDR1 MNHEY and CDR2 SVGEGT. The DNA of the CDR3 is TGTGCCAGCAGAGGGACAGCGAATTCACCCCTCCACTTT. Its translation: CASRGTANSPLHF.

This sequence joins TRBV7-2 and TRBJ2-3; 9 nucleotides line up with TRBD1. CDR1 is SGHTA and CDR2 is FQGNSA in the germline V gene. The junction had 7 bases not matched to a gene; V was cut back by 5 bases and J by 4 bases. The CDR3 sequence is 15 residues long. Written as DNA, the CDR3 is TGTGCCAGCAGCGTACAGGGGGCGGTGTCAGATACGCAGTATTTT. Its protein product is CASSVQGAVSDTQYF.

This clonotype was recorded at least ten times. The genes are TRBV7-9 and TRBJ1-1, with D uncertain. V was pared by 1 base and J by 4 bases, with 10 bases between. The CDR3 is 14 residues long. The germline V gene has CDR1 SEHNR and CDR2 FQNEAQ (reference sequence). The CDR3 loop reads CASSLGWLATEAFF. The CDR3 DNA sequence: TGTGCCAGCAGCTTAGGATGGCTGGCCACTGAAGCTTTCTTT.

The V call is TRBV20-1, the J call TRBJ1-2; D ambiguous. Per germline, CDR1 DFQATT and CDR2 SNEGSKA (reference sequence). Trimming took 2 bases from V and 2 from J, leaving 9 bases between them. The CDR3 runs 13 residues. CDR3 DNA: TGCAGTGCTAGATCGGACGGCAACTATGGCTACACCTTC. The encoded protein is CSARSDGNYGYTF.

This chain connects TRBV7-9 to TRBJ2-6, with D possibly being TRBD1 (5 bases). CDR1 and CDR2 (germline): SEHNR, FQNEAQ (reference sequence). The CDR3 extends over 14 amino acids. V was trimmed by 10 bases and J by 4 bases, leaving 14 bases between them. The CDR3 here is CANPPGLGANVLTF. CDR3 bases: TGTGCCAACCCTCCAGGGTTGGGGGCCAACGTCCTGACTTTC.

This clonotype was counted a few times. The chain joins TRBV6-2 or TRBV6-3 to TRBJ1-4; D call uncertain. CDR3 length: 14 residues. V gave up 6 bases and J gave up 0 bases, with 8 bases separating them. CDR1 and CDR2 from the germline V gene are MNHEY and SVGEGT. The DNA of the CDR3 is TGTGCCAGCAGAGGATTAGCAACTAATGAAAAACTGTTTTTT. Amino acids: CASRGLATNEKLFF.

This clonotype was observed a few times. The rearrangement joins TRBV28 to TRBJ1-2, with 9 bases that match TRBD1. This CDR3 spans 13 amino acids. Trimming at V came to 8 bases and at J to 8 bases, leaving 9 bases not matched to a gene. Per the germline V gene, CDR1 is MDHEN and CDR2 is SYDVKM. The CDR3 loop is CASRWGQGVGYTF. The CDR3 DNA reads as TGTGCCAGCCGCTGGGGACAGGGCGTCGGCTACACCTTC.

This clonotype was counted at least ten times. The rearrangement joins TRBV7-2 to TRBJ1-6; 7 nucleotides match TRBD1. Germline V CDR1 and CDR2: SGHTA, FQGNSA. The ends lost 1 base at V and 7 bases at J; junction bases unmatched: 7. This CDR3 has 16 amino acids. The DNA for the CDR3 is TGTGCCAGCAGCTTAGTTCGAGGGGGCAGGAATTCACCCCTCCACTTT. Its protein product is CASSLVRGGRNSPLHF.